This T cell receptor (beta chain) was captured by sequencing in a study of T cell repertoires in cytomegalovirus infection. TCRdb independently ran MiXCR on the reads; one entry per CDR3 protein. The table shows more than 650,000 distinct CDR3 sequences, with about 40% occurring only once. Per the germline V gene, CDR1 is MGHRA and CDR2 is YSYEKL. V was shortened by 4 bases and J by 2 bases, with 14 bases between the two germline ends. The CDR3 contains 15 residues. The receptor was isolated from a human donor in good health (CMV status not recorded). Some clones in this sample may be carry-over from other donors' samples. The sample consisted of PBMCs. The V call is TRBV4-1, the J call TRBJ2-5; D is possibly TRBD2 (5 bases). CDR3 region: CASSPTTGSQETQYF. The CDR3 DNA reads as TGCGCCAGCAGCCCGACGACGGGAAGTCAAGAGACCCAGTACTTC.